This paragraph reports one T cell receptor (beta chain). Its target antigen remains unknown. Base qualities were left out, and no much larger clone turns up one base away. V is pruned by 0 bases and J by 7 bases, leaving 12 bases of the junction without a gene match. Looking up the germline V gene yields CDR1 LGHNA and CDR2 YNFKEQ. From cysteine to phenylalanine, the CDR3 is 17 amino acids long. The retained sequence is limited to the CDR3, 51 bases, with the frame set at the first base. This entry is derived from a study of T cell responses to AZD1222 COVID-19 vaccine (dated by TCRdb to about 2021). Background for the entire study: AZD1222 recipients given second doses at about 4 weeks or at about 12 weeks were pooled, since spike-specific TCR depth and breadth were not found to differ between the two schedules. Trial participants were enrolled by age into 18-55, 56-69 and 70-plus year subgroups, with roughly 160, 29 and 62 TCR-sequenced participants respectively. A total of 230 or so trial participants underwent TCR sequencing, of whom about 210 received two doses of AZD1222 and about 26 received two doses of the MenACWY control vaccine.

The time point label corresponds to: baseline before first vaccination. The vaccinee samples were drawn from two UK trials, COV001 and COV002, one of which was a single-blind randomized controlled phase 2/3 trial testing AZD1222 (ChAdOx1 nCoV-19) in healthy adults. Trial participant PBMC samples were collected at day 0 and day 28 after the second dose for TCRbeta chain sequencing. Results and caveats for the whole study, not just this receptor: Because no samples from the day 14 peak response were available, repertoires could be characterized only after the peak T cell response. In the small 56-69-year group, the increase in depth fell short of significance, most likely because of low power. Reportedly, almost half of the unique spike-specific TCRs recognized epitopes lying outside the regions that are mutated in the B.1.351 and B.1.1.7 variants. The whole spike protein was spanned by vaccine-associated CD4 TCRs, and dominant responses were seen in regions 160-218 and 743-854. Conclusions about previously exposed vaccinees were limited because only six AZD1222 recipients were SARS-CoV-2 seropositive at baseline. Most participants were white British and females outnumbered males, and the authors suggested that clonal diversity may have been underestimated. After two AZD1222 doses, both the breadth and the depth of spike-specific TCRs were significantly higher than at day 0 and than in MenACWY recipients.

The CDR3 regions of human TCRbeta chains were analyzed by immunosequencing. As for the original processing: TCRs in the repertoires were compared against a reference library of SARS-CoV-2-specific TCRs that had been generated with the MIRA antigen-specificity platform. Breadth was defined as the fraction of unique TCRs that were SARS-CoV-2-associated. Depth was defined as the fraction of total T cells that were SARS-CoV-2-associated. Each spike-specific TCR was assigned to its reactive spike region and to a CD4 or CD8 class using the MIRA data. Log10-transformed breadth and depth values were compared by one-way ANOVA with Sidak's multiple comparisons tests. TCRdb re-hosts the immuneACCESS table, in-frame sequences only. Its copies lack some clones; in the studies checked, an unresolved V gene accounts for under half of them, and the cause for the rest is not known. The D gene and trimming were derived from the DNA, and the V and J assignments and clone size from that table. For this sample the table gives roughly 120,000 clones, of which around 87% were detected only once. The top ten clones comprise about 1.2% of the sample.

This TCR was sampled from an adult in good health. Sequencing used peripheral blood, obtained on day 0 of AZD1222 vaccination. Recombination joined TRBV4-2 with TRBJ2-5; 9 central nucleotides agree with TRBD2. The DNA sequence reads TGTGCCAGCAGCCAAGAAACCAGCGGGGGGTCCATGGGGACCCAGTACTTC. Its translation reads: CASSQETSGGSMGTQYF.